A single sample is the source of the 3 T cell receptor beta chains below, sequenced in a study of T cells in Graves' hyperthyroidism and ophthalmopathy (dated by TCRdb to the late 2010s). Receptor amplification or capture employed multiplex PCR. Sequenced using an Illumina HiSeq 2000. Amplification of TCR beta CDR3 regions was carried out from RNA transcripts. The first round of RT-PCR for the TCR CDR3 was performed with the HTBI primer set and the Qiagen OneStep RT-PCR kit. Starting from the raw public reads, TCRdb applied fastp trimming at Q25, assembled clones with MiXCR and retained in-frame beta chains. Records with the same CDR3 protein are collapsed into one entry carrying the most frequent genes and DNA. For this sample the table gives about 840,000 distinct CDR3 sequences, of which approximately 40% were detected only once. 8.9% of the sample rests with the top ten. The sequencing input was blood. The receptors derive from a man younger than 35 with Graves' hyperthyroidism.

The chain uses TRBV19 and TRBJ1-1; TRBD1 matches 8 bases. The V and J ends lost 4 bases and 10 bases, in that order; junction bases with no gene match: 5. The CDR3 sequence is 12 residues long. CDR1 is LNHDA, CDR2 SQIVND, per germline (reference sequence). CDR3 sequence reads: CASSNLDRAAFF. The CDR3 DNA is TGTGCCAGTAGTAACCTGGACAGGGCAGCTTTCTTT.

This clonotype was seen at least ten times. The rearrangement links TRBV29-1 to TRBJ2-2; TRBD2 matches at 8 bases. The CDR3 is 13 amino acids. V lost 7 bases to trimming and J lost 7 bases; unmatched junction nucleotides: 8. Germline CDR1 is SQVTM and CDR2 is ANQGSEA. CDR3 in DNA: TGCAGCGGGACGGGACTAGATAACGGGGAGCTGTTTTTT. It yields the protein CSGTGLDNGELFF.

The CDR3 reads CASSSGKTGYEQYF. Written as DNA, the CDR3 is TGTGCCAGCAGCTCCGGGAAAACGGGGTACGAGCAGTACTTC. This chain joins TRBV7-2 and TRBJ2-7; D perhaps matches TRBD2 (5 bases). The germline CDR1 and CDR2 sequences are SGHTA and FQGNSA. V was pared by 4 bases and J by 4 bases, with 14 bases between. CDR3 size: 14 residues.